The next 10 T cell receptor beta chains were all read from a single sample in a study of shared clonotypes between healthy human individuals (dated by TCRdb to the early 2020s). Libraries were prepared through the immunoSEQ multiplex PCR assay. The immuneACCESS repertoire file appears here via TCRdb, limited to in-frame rearrangements. These files lack a portion of the clones; in checked studies, under half of the deficit traces to unresolved V genes, and the cause of the others is not known. The sample data list about 580,000 clones, and more than 95% of these were observed just once. The top ten constitute approximately 0.3% of the sample. CD8 naive samples consisted of CD45RO-negative cells that were positively selected for CCR7, yielding a CD45RA+CCR7+ population without TemRA cells. Sequences were obtained from naive CD8+ T cells sorted from blood. Sample cell subset or site, as interpreted from the label and publication: CD45RA+CCR7+. The receptor source for this set is a man aged 25-40 years in good health.

This chain joins TRBV4-1 and TRBJ2-1, with D possibly TRBD2 on 6 matching bases. The germline CDR1 and CDR2 sequences are MGHRA and YSYEKL. V dropped 1 base and J dropped 3 bases, with 13 bases sitting between them. The CDR3 totals 16 residues. In DNA form, the CDR3 reads TGCGCCAGCAGCCAAGTCTCGGGACTCCGCTACAATGAGCAGTTCTTC. It specifies CASSQVSGLRYNEQFF.

The chain recombines TRBV2 with TRBJ2-1; unclear D gene. V was pared by 7 bases and J by 9 bases, with 7 bases between. Per germline, CDR1 SNHLY and CDR2 FYNNEI. CDR3 length: 10 amino acids. The CDR3, as DNA: TGTGCCAGCATCGCTCTTGAGCAGTTCTTC. Its translation is CASIALEQFF.

V is TRBV13 and J is TRBJ2-7; 10 bases line up with TRBD1. The germline V gene has CDR1 PRHDT and CDR2 FYEKMQ (reference sequence). V was pared by 0 bases and J by 5 bases, with 4 bases of the junction left unmatched. The CDR3 is 15 amino acids. CDR3 protein: CASSLGGQGNDEQYF. The CDR3 DNA reads as TGTGCCAGCAGCTTAGGGGGACAGGGGAACGACGAGCAGTACTTC.

This chain joins TRBV9 and TRBJ2-5; 9 positions agree with TRBD2. Germline CDR1 and CDR2: SGDLS and YYNGEE. This CDR3 comprises 15 residues. V lost 6 bases, J lost 1 base, and 7 bases stayed unmatched. CDR3 bases: TGTGCCAGCACCTTAGCGGGAGCTGCCCAAGAGACCCAGTACTTC. Translation: CASTLAGAAQETQYF.

The chain employs TRBV10-3 and TRBJ1-2, with unresolved D. This CDR3 spans 11 amino acids. Germline V gene sequence: CDR1 ENHRY, CDR2 SYGVKD. Between the trimmed V and J ends, which lost 4 bases and 4 bases, there was a span of 4 bases. CDR3 coding DNA: TGTGCCATCAGTGGGATCTATGGCTACACCTTC. Amino acid sequence: CAISGIYGYTF.

This chain uses TRBV18 with TRBJ2-5; 8 bases match TRBD2. Per the germline V gene, CDR1 is KGHSH and CDR2 is LQKENI. This CDR3 has 16 amino acids. V shed 1 base and J 4 bases; nucleotides not matched to a gene: 8. CDR3 region: CASSPRPAGVIETQYF. CDR3 in DNA: TGTGCCAGCTCACCACGCCCAGCGGGAGTTATAGAGACCCAGTACTTC.

Written as DNA, the CDR3 is TGTGCCAGCAGCCCCGGGACAGGGGGCCCAGATACGCAGTATTTT. Translation: CASSPGTGGPDTQYF. The chain is built from TRBV7-9 and TRBJ2-3; 12 nucleotides agree with TRBD1. Germline trimming cut 5 bases from V and 4 bases from J; bases unmatched to any gene: 4. CDR1 and CDR2 (germline): SEHNR, FQNEAQ (reference sequence). CDR3 length equals 15 residues.

The chain uses TRBV6-1 and TRBJ2-7; 8 nucleotides agree with TRBD2. The CDR3 is made up of 14 amino acids. Germline values: CDR1 MNHNS, CDR2 SASEGT. Trimming at V came to 6 bases and at J to 2 bases, leaving 6 bases not matched to a gene. The CDR3 sequence: CASSHPGGPYEQYF. For the CDR3, the DNA is TGTGCCAGCAGCCACCCGGGGGGGCCCTACGAGCAGTACTTC.

This rearrangement joins TRBV29-1 to TRBJ2-1; perhaps TRBD2 as D (5 bases). V lost 2 bases, J lost 1 base, and 30 bases lay in between. The CDR3 is 21 amino acids. Germline V gene data show CDR1 as SQVTM and CDR2 as ANQGSEA. CDR3: CSVESLGISESGSYSYNEQFF. The DNA of the CDR3 is TGCAGCGTTGAAAGCCTCGGGATCTCTGAGAGCGGTAGTTATTCCTACAATGAGCAGTTCTTC.

The chain joins TRBV9 to TRBJ2-7; D ambiguous. Trimming took off 3 bases at V and 12 bases at J, with 16 bases between the two ends. The germline CDR1 and CDR2 sequences are SGDLS and YYNGEE. The CDR3 loop spans 12 amino acids. The CDR3 protein is CASSDNKGTLYF. As DNA, the CDR3 is TGTGCCAGCAGCGATAACAAGGGAACCCTGTACTTC.